Following are 6 T cell receptor beta chains from one sample sequenced in a study of siplizumab effects on memory and regulatory T cells. Generated by immunoSEQ multiplex PCR, the TCRdb table keeps only in-frame clones and is missing some. This table has around 86,000 clones, about 94% appearing once. The sample was non-Treg CD4+ T cells sorted from blood. These TCRs come from a human donor in good health.

As concerns this clone: The junction departs from the called germline gene at one end, perhaps through a read error. V usage is TRBV5-5 and J usage is TRBJ2-5, with D perhaps given as TRBD1 or TRBD2 (5 bases each). CDR1 and CDR2 (germline): SGHKS, YYEKEE (reference sequence). The CDR3 sequence is 14 residues long. The DNA of the CDR3 is TGTGCCAGCAGTTTGGGTCGGGGCGGTGAGACCCAGTACTTC. It translates to CASSLGRGGETQYF.

The V call is TRBV25-1, the J call TRBJ1-2; 8 nucleotides match TRBD1. The junction had 5 bases not matched to a gene; V was cut back by 4 bases and J by 1 base. Germline CDR1 and CDR2: MGHDK and SYGVNS. The CDR3 has 15 amino acids. The DNA of the CDR3 is TGTGCCAGCAGTGCTCAGGGGGCGAGTAACTATGGCTACACCTTC. Amino acids: CASSAQGASNYGYTF.

In this sample, this clone turned up once. This rearrangement joins TRBV19 to TRBJ2-4; TRBD2 matches 9 bases. The junction had 8 bases not matched to a gene; V was cut back by 3 bases and J by 2 bases. The CDR3 extends over 17 amino acids. Germline V gene sequence: CDR1 LNHDA, CDR2 SQIVND (reference sequence). This CDR3 reads CASSMMVTSGSKNIQYF. DNA for the CDR3: TGTGCCAGTAGTATGATGGTGACTAGCGGATCCAAAAACATTCAGTACTTC.

V usage is TRBV14 and J usage is TRBJ2-7; D is ambiguous. Trimming pared 0 bases from V and 3 bases from J, leaving 6 bases between. The CDR3 loop spans 13 amino acids. Germline CDR1 reads SGHDN; CDR2 reads FVKESK. The CDR3 sequence is CASSQEGFYEQYF. In DNA, the CDR3 is TGTGCCAGCAGCCAAGAGGGGTTCTACGAGCAGTACTTC.

The CDR3 sequence is CASSLNQGYGYTF. CDR3 sequence (DNA): TGTGCCAGCAGCCTCAACCAGGGATATGGCTACACCTTC. V and J are TRBV7-2 and TRBJ1-2; D possibly corresponds to TRBD1 (5 bases). The CDR3 loop spans 13 amino acids. V was cut by 5 bases and J by 5 bases, with 12 bases left in between. Germline loops: CDR1 SGHTA, CDR2 FQGNSA.

This clone was observed a single time. The chain carries TRBV5-1 and TRBJ2-7, with a tentative D call TRBD1 (5 bases). The CDR3 runs 14 residues. The V gene lost 0 bases and the J gene lost 3 bases, with 10 bases spanning the gap. The germline CDR1 and CDR2 sequences are SGHRS and YFSETQ. For the CDR3, the DNA is TGCGCCAGCAGCTTGGTCGCAGGGCACTACGAGCAGTACTTC. This sequence encodes CASSLVAGHYEQYF.